These T cell receptor beta chains were read from a single sample in a study of blood T cell repertoires in COVID-19. Here immunoSEQ multiplex PCR was the method, and the copy in TCRdb shows in-frame clones only, minus some. Counted here are about 54,000 clones, 80% to 85% occurring once; the ten biggest clones make up about 6.4%. Material: peripheral blood. The receptors stem from a human donor in a cohort sampled during active or convalescent COVID-19. The CDR3 runs from the conserved cysteine through the conserved F or W. A D gene is named only where the DNA matches it firmly. Expanded clones get a size class; other rows say once, few or many, or leave the size out.

>TRBJ1-1|TRBV2|TRBD1|once|13
TGTGCCAGTACGGGACAGTGGAACACTGAAGCTTTCTTT
CASTGQWNTEAFF
>TRBJ2-6|TRBV7-3|-|-|15
TGTGCCAGCAGCCGACGGGGGTACGGGGCCAACGTCCTGACTTTC
CASSRRGYGANVLTF
>TRBJ2-5|TRBV5-4|-|-|11
TGTGCCAGCAGCTTCAGGGAGACCCAGTACTTC
CASSFRETQYF
>TRBJ1-1|TRBV19|TRBD1|-|14
TGTGCCAGTAGTCTCTCGGACAGGGACACTGAAGCTTTCTTT
CASSLSDRDTEAFF
>TRBJ1-2|TRBV5-4|TRBD1|-|15
TGTGCCAGCAGAAGCGGACAGGAAACTAACTATGGCTACACCTTC
CASRSGQETNYGYTF
>TRBJ1-2|TRBV10-3|-|once|13
TGTGCCATGACAGTCGGTTTGGGGTATGGCTACACCTTC
CAMTVGLGYGYTF
>TRBJ1-1|TRBV7-8|-|-|14
TGTGCCAGCAGCTTCCAGAAGAGCGTTTCTGAAGCTTTCTTT
CASSFQKSVSEAFF
>TRBJ2-7|TRBV7-2|TRBD1|-|15
TGTGCCAGCAGTTTGGGACAGCCGGGTGGATACGAGCAGTACTTC
CASSLGQPGGYEQYF
>TRBJ2-7|TRBV4-3|-|-|14
TGCGCCAGCAGCCAAGACCAGGGGCCCTACGAGCAGTACTTC
CASSQDQGPYEQYF
>TRBJ2-7|TRBV11-3|TRBD1|-|14
TGTGCCAGCAGCTTAGCAGGGGGCTCCTACGAGCAGTACTTC
CASSLAGGSYEQYF
>TRBJ1-6|TRBV10-3|-|-|18
TGTGCCATCAGTGTCGGGAGGGCCACGAGCTCCTATAATTCACCCCTCCACTTT
CAISVGRATSSYNSPLHF
>TRBJ1-1|TRBV18|-|-|17
TGTGCCAGCTCACCTCGAGGGAATGTGTACTCGAACACTGAAGCTTTCTTT
CASSPRGNVYSNTEAFF
>TRBJ2-1|TRBV4-1|-|-|15
TGCGCCAGCAGCCAAGAGTGGCAGGGTTACAATGAGCAGTTCTTC
CASSQEWQGYNEQFF
>TRBJ1-5|TRBV2|-|-|13
TGTGCCAGCAGACAGGGAAGCAATCAGCCCCAGCATTTT
CASRQGSNQPQHF
>TRBJ2-2|TRBV6-5|TRBD1|-|15
TGTGCCAGCAGACCTCAGGGGGCGAACACCGGGGAGCTGTTTTTT
CASRPQGANTGELFF
>TRBJ1-3|TRBV10-3|TRBD1|-|14
TGTGCCATCAGTAGGGACAGGGCTGGAAACACCATATATTTT
CAISRDRAGNTIYF
>TRBJ2-1|TRBV14|TRBD2|-|16
TGTGCCAGCAGCCTAGAACTAGCGGGGGCCTACAATGAGCAGTTCTTC
CASSLELAGAYNEQFF
>TRBJ1-4|TRBV3-1/TRBV3-2|TRBD1|-|14
TGTGCCAGCACCCCCGGCAGGGGGGATGAAAAACTGTTTTTT
CASTPGRGDEKLFF